One sample yielded the 2 T cell receptor beta chains listed below, sequenced in a study of CD8 T cells in ankylosing spondylitis. TCRdb used MiXCR to reprocess the 5' RACE reads, holding one entry per CDR3 protein. The data show about 190,000 distinct CDR3 sequences, 10% to 15% seen once. What was sequenced was blood, either unsorted or a sorted T cell fraction (not recorded which). These receptors originate from a female donor with ankylosing spondylitis or in good health (not recorded which).

This clonotype was counted only a few times. The chain combines TRBV20-1 with TRBJ2-7; perhaps TRBD1 as D (6 bases). CDR1 DFQATT and CDR2 SNEGSKA come from the germline V gene (reference sequence). The CDR3 runs 15 residues. With 6 bases removed from V and 0 bases from J, the gap between germline ends came to 18 bases. The CDR3 nucleotides are TGCAGTGCCAGGGGTCTGTCCGCGGACTCCTACGAGCAGTACTTC. Translating gives CSARGLSADSYEQYF.

This clonotype was detected many times. The CDR3 here is CATPRRADEKLFF. The CDR3 DNA is TGTGCCACTCCCCGTCGGGCAGATGAAAAACTGTTTTTT. This rearrangement joins TRBV15 to TRBJ1-4; D not resolved. The V and J ends lost 9 bases and 6 bases respectively, with 14 bases between them. Per the germline V gene, CDR1 is LNHNV and CDR2 is YYDKDF (reference sequence). The CDR3 extends over 13 amino acids.